This T cell receptor (beta chain) was retrieved from a study of T cells in Graves' hyperthyroidism and ophthalmopathy. Diagnosis of hyperthyroidism was new in patients aged 18 to 65, and its duration was under 2 months. The CDR3 regions of TCR beta were amplified from RNA transcripts. During a first-round RT-PCR of the TCR CDR3, the HTBI primer set was used. TCRdb re-derived calls from the multiplex PCR reads in MiXCR, one entry per CDR3 protein. The table records nearly 600,000 distinct CDR3 sequences, roughly 14% of them present only once. Material for sequencing was blood. This receptor was obtained from a woman aged 25 to 39 with Graves' hyperthyroidism that later progressed to Graves' ophthalmopathy.

CDR3 residues: CASSETNQPQHF. CDR3 DNA: TGTGCCAGCAGTGAAACAAATCAGCCCCAGCATTTT. The chain uses TRBV27 and TRBJ1-5; D gene ambiguous. This CDR3 spans 12 amino acids. V lost 5 bases and J lost 4, with 6 bases in between. CDR1 is MNHEY, CDR2 SMNVEV, per germline (reference sequence).